This entry lists 24 T cell receptor beta chains sequenced from one sample in a study of vaccination effects on CD4 cells after COVID-19. Once cultured for approximately 10 days, the cells underwent separation to obtain CD4+ T cells. Confirmation by PCR established that the person had SARS-CoV-2 infection between March and December 2020. All participants had two doses of either the BNT162b2 or mRNA-1273 vaccine. These TCRs' antigens remain unknown. Repertoires were generated with immunoSEQ multiplex PCR, while TCRdb's copy carries only in-frame clones and drops some. The data hold fewer than 55,000 clones, with 76% observed a single time. The specimen was CD4+ T cells from PBMCs cultured without peptide, collected after COVID-19 vaccination. Receptors were obtained from a human donor who had a prior SARS-CoV-2 infection.

The chain joins TRBV4-2 to TRBJ2-4; TRBD1 aligns across 7 bases. The V segment lost 1 base and the J segment 1 base; nucleotides outside the gene matches: 4. CDR1 LGHNA and CDR2 YNFKEQ come from the germline V gene. This CDR3 spans 16 amino acids. Here the CDR3 DNA reads TGTGCCAGCAGCCAAGCTCGGGACAGCGCCAAAAACATTCAGTACTTC. Its translation is CASSQARDSAKNIQYF.

This clone came up a few times. The chain is built from TRBV27 and TRBJ1-2; 7 bases agree with TRBD1. The trim removed 2 bases at V and 6 bases at J, leaving 12 bases unmatched. The CDR3 runs to 16 residues. The germline V gene has CDR1 MNHEY and CDR2 SMNVEV (reference sequence). The DNA for the CDR3 is TGTGCCAGCAGTTTAACTTCTTCAGGGGGGGCGAATGGCTACACCTTC. Its protein product is CASSLTSSGGANGYTF.

CDR3 nucleotide sequence: TGTGCCACCAGCAGAGGACGGACTAGCGGGAAAGCCGGGGAGCTGTTTTTT. Encoded protein: CATSRGRTSGKAGELFF. This chain joins TRBV15 and TRBJ2-2, with 12 nucleotides matching TRBD2. This CDR3 contains 17 residues. The J segment lost 6 bases and the V segment lost 1 base, leaving 6 bases of the junction unmatched. Per germline, CDR1 LNHNV and CDR2 YYDKDF (reference sequence).

The chain uses TRBV9 and TRBJ2-7; D possibly corresponds to TRBD1 (5 bases). Germline CDR1 is SGDLS and CDR2 is YYNGEE. This CDR3 has 15 amino acids. V shed 0 bases and J shed 4 bases, with 14 bases lying between them. The CDR3 spells CASSVAPGRGYEQYF. The CDR3 DNA reads as TGTGCCAGCAGCGTAGCCCCAGGGCGTGGGTACGAGCAGTACTTC. Filled out from reference TRBV9 and TRBJ2-7, the complete variable domain reads DSGVTQTPKHLITATGQRVTLRCSPRSGDLSVYWYQQSLDQGLQFLIQYYNGEERAKGNILERFSAQQFPDLHSELNLSSLELGDSALYFCASSVAPGRGYEQYFGPGTRLTVT.

Here the CDR3 reads CASSYRRRDEQYF. CDR3 in DNA: TGTGCCAGTAGTTACAGGCGTCGCGACGAGCAGTACTTC. The chain is built from TRBV19 and TRBJ2-7; a possible D gene is TRBD1 (5 bases). V was clipped by 5 bases and J by 5 bases, with 13 bases between them. CDR3 length: 13 amino acids. Per germline, CDR1 LNHDA and CDR2 SQIVND (reference sequence).

The chain links TRBV18 to TRBJ1-4, with D tentatively TRBD1 (6 bases). The CDR3 consists of 15 residues. The V gene lost 4 bases and the J gene lost 8 bases, with 17 bases spanning the gap. Germline assignment: CDR1 KGHSH and CDR2 LQKENI. CDR3 DNA: TGTGCCAGCTCACTGAGTTGGGGGGCCGGGGAAAAACTGTTTTTT. It encodes CASSLSWGAGEKLFF. Using reference TRBV18 and TRBJ1-4 for the parts outside the CDR3, the full variable domain is NAGVMQNPRHLVRRRGQEARLRCSPMKGHSHVYWYRQLPEEGLKFMVYLQKENIIDESGMPKERFSAEFPKEGPSILRIQQVVRGDSAAYFCASSLSWGAGEKLFFGSGTQLSVL.

The chain employs TRBV9 and TRBJ2-7, with D perhaps TRBD1 (6 bases). Germline assignment: CDR1 SGDLS and CDR2 YYNGEE. V lost 4 bases and J 4 bases, leaving 15 bases between the germline ends. The CDR3 is 14 amino acids. The DNA for the CDR3 is TGTGCCAGCAGCCCCCGCGTACAGGGTTACGAGCAGTACTTC. The encoded protein is CASSPRVQGYEQYF.

The genes are TRBV7-8 and TRBJ2-2; 7 nucleotides align to TRBD1. The CDR3 contains 16 residues. Germline-derived CDR1 and CDR2 are SGHVS and FQNEAQ. J gave up 1 base and V 3 bases, and 5 bases lay outside the gene matches. CDR3 amino acids: CASSLETGKNTGELFF. DNA for the CDR3: TGTGCCAGCAGCTTGGAGACAGGGAAGAACACCGGGGAGCTGTTTTTT.

The CDR3 spells CASSAVAGGPGELFF. CDR3 coding DNA: TGTGCCAGCAGTGCAGTAGCGGGGGGGCCCGGGGAGCTGTTTTTT. The J gene is TRBJ2-2, the V gene TRBV2, with 11 positions matching TRBD2. Germline CDR1 reads SNHLY; CDR2 reads FYNNEI. The V and J ends lost 4 bases and 6 bases, in that order; junction bases with no gene match: 4. The CDR3 runs 15 residues.

The rearrangement joins TRBV5-4 to TRBJ1-3; tentative D call: TRBD1 (5 bases). Trimming stripped 6 bases from V and 0 bases from J, with 16 bases between. The CDR3 sequence is 16 residues long. Per the germline V gene, CDR1 is SGHNT and CDR2 is YYREEE (reference sequence). CDR3: CASTAGESRSGNTIYF. The CDR3 coding sequence is TGTGCCAGCACCGCGGGGGAGAGCCGCTCTGGAAACACCATATATTTT.

DNA for the CDR3: TGTGCCAGCAGCGTAACAGGGGGCTCTGGAAACACCATATATTTT. Encoded protein: CASSVTGGSGNTIYF. J is TRBJ1-3 and V is TRBV9, with TRBD1 matching 8 bases. From germline, CDR1 is SGDLS and CDR2 YYNGEE. Trimming removed 1 base from V and 0 bases from J; junction bases left unmatched: 0. The CDR3 loop spans 15 amino acids.

V and J are TRBV5-1 and TRBJ1-2; D gene unclear. CDR1 is SGHRS, CDR2 YFSETQ, per germline. The CDR3 totals 14 residues. V was pared by 3 bases and J by 14 bases, with 23 bases between. CDR3 in DNA: TGCGCCAGCAGCTCGGCTGGGCAGCTAAGCCGGGTGACCTTC. It specifies CASSSAGQLSRVTF.

V usage is TRBV11-2 and J usage is TRBJ1-5; maybe TRBD1 (5 bases). V shed 1 base and J shed 4 bases, with 8 bases lying between them. Per germline, CDR1 SGHAT and CDR2 FQNNGV. The CDR3 runs to 14 residues. CDR3 amino acids: CASSLGAGNQPQHF. CDR3 sequence (DNA): TGTGCCAGCAGCTTAGGGGCAGGGAATCAGCCCCAGCATTTT.

As for this clone: Mismatch with germline at one junction end may stem from a read error. The CDR3 DNA reads as TGTGCCACCAGCAGAGATCGGACAGGAAACACCGAAGCTTTCTTT. Protein: CATSRDRTGNTEAFF. J is TRBJ1-1 and V is TRBV15, with 7 bases matching TRBD1. Germline V gene lookup returns CDR1 LNHNV and CDR2 YYDKDF (reference sequence). This CDR3 is built from 15 residues.

This clone has more than one count but fewer than ten. CDR3 sequence: CASSQETRGDSPLHF. In nucleotides, the CDR3 is TGTGCCAGCAGCCAAGAAACCCGGGGAGATTCACCCCTCCACTTT. This chain links TRBV4-2 with TRBJ1-6; D is unclear. V lost 0 bases to trimming and J lost 8 bases, with 11 bases between them. The CDR3 is 15 amino acids. Germline values: CDR1 LGHNA, CDR2 YNFKEQ.

The chain recombines TRBV9 with TRBJ1-1, with unresolved D. Germline assignment: CDR1 SGDLS and CDR2 YYNGEE. The CDR3 extends over 15 amino acids. V lost 4 bases to trimming and J lost 5 bases, with 18 bases between them. The CDR3 loop is CASSPVEVSRTEAFF. In DNA form, the CDR3 reads TGTGCCAGCAGCCCCGTCGAGGTCAGCCGGACTGAAGCTTTCTTT.

This chain connects TRBV27 to TRBJ1-1; maybe TRBD1 (6 bases). Deletions cut 8 bases from V and 1 base from J, with 14 bases between. Germline CDR1 MNHEY, CDR2 SMNVEV (reference sequence). This CDR3 spans 14 amino acids. DNA of the CDR3: TGTGCCAGCTCCCACAGGGAGAGGAACACTGAAGCTTTCTTT. Protein sequence: CASSHRERNTEAFF.

The chain employs TRBV5-1 and TRBJ1-1; no reliable D call. CDR1 SGHRS and CDR2 YFSETQ come from the germline V gene. V was shortened by 2 bases and J by 1 base, with 9 bases between the two germline ends. The CDR3 spans 14 residues. The CDR3 bases are TGCGCCAGCAGCTTATCATCCGGGAACACTGAAGCTTTCTTT. Its translation: CASSLSSGNTEAFF.

The V call is TRBV2, the J call TRBJ1-6; D is undetermined. V gave up 1 base and J gave up 6 bases, with 19 bases separating them. Germline assignment: CDR1 SNHLY and CDR2 FYNNEI. This CDR3 has 18 residues. The CDR3 DNA reads TGTGCCAGCAGTGAAGATCCCCGACAAATGGGCTTTAATTCACCCCTCCACTTT. Its protein product is CASSEDPRQMGFNSPLHF.

The chain joins TRBV5-1 to TRBJ2-7; 8 positions agree with TRBD2. J gave up 5 bases and V 1 base, and 8 bases lay outside the gene matches. Per germline, CDR1 SGHRS and CDR2 YFSETQ. The CDR3 extends over 15 amino acids. CDR3 in amino acids: CASSLSRGGRDEQYF. The CDR3 DNA reads as TGCGCCAGCAGCTTGTCGCGCGGGGGGCGTGACGAGCAGTACTTC.

The V and J genes are TRBV21-1 and TRBJ1-2; the D call TRBD1 from the table was never checked on the DNA. TRBV21-1 is termed a pseudogene. This CDR3 comprises 15 residues. The CDR3 is CASSKVGGQNYGYTF. The CDR3 DNA follows: TGTGCCAGCAGCAAAGTAGGGGGACAGAACTATGGCTACACCTTC.

V gene TRBV18 combines with J gene TRBJ2-7; 10 positions agree with TRBD1. V lost 6 bases and J lost 0; bases outside the gene matches: 5. The CDR3 runs 15 residues. CDR1 is KGHSH, CDR2 LQKENI, per germline. CDR3 sequence reads: CASSPGTGASYEQYF. As DNA, the CDR3 is TGTGCCAGCTCTCCTGGGACAGGGGCCTCCTACGAGCAGTACTTC.

The V call is TRBV24-1, the J call TRBJ1-5; 7 nucleotides line up with TRBD1. With V trimmed by 6 bases and J by 2 bases, 9 bases remained unmatched. Germline-derived CDR1 and CDR2 are KGHDR and SFDVKD. This CDR3 region has 16 residues. CDR3: CATSIRTGWGNQPQHF. The CDR3 region has the DNA TGTGCCACCAGTATAAGGACAGGCTGGGGCAATCAGCCCCAGCATTTT.

CDR3 residues: CASSQIRGELFF. CDR3 in DNA: TGTGCCAGCAGCCAGATCAGGGGGGAGCTGTTTTTT. The chain employs TRBV14 and TRBJ2-2, with D unresolved. The V end was cut by 3 bases, the J end by 8 bases, with 7 bases between. Per the germline V gene, CDR1 is SGHDN and CDR2 is FVKESK. The CDR3 consists of 12 residues.